These 14 T cell receptor beta chains were all obtained from the same sample, sequenced in a study of blood T cell repertoires in COVID-19. Data came from immunoSEQ multiplex PCR; TCRdb stores just in-frame clones and leaves some out. The sample includes hundreds of thousands of clones, 70% to 90% of them seen just once. Sequencing was done on a sample of PBMCs or T cells enriched from blood (not recorded which). Every receptor here comes from a man aged 18 to 29 who had recovered from COVID-19.

The chain has TRBV18 and TRBJ2-1; 15 nucleotides line up with TRBD2. V lost 1 base to trimming and J lost 5 bases; unmatched junction nucleotides: 3. The CDR3 spans 17 residues. The V gene's germline CDR1 is KGHSH and CDR2 LQKENI. CDR3 protein: CASSPRGTSGGHNEQFF. In DNA form, the CDR3 reads TGTGCCAGCTCACCACGAGGGACTAGCGGGGGGCACAATGAGCAGTTCTTC.

A few counts support this clone. The genes are TRBV10-2 and TRBJ1-1; D unclear. V was trimmed by 1 base and J by 1 base, leaving 7 bases between them. This CDR3 is 14 amino acids long. Germline V gene sequence: CDR1 WSHSY, CDR2 SAAADI. The DNA for the CDR3 is TGCGCCAGCAGTGAGTGGCGAGGGAACACTGAAGCTTTCTTT. Translated, it gives CASSEWRGNTEAFF.

Only one count was recorded for this clone. The chain couples TRBV7-9 to TRBJ2-7; TRBD2 matches 16 bases. V lost 5 bases to trimming and J lost 3 bases; unmatched junction nucleotides: 13. The germline CDR1 and CDR2 sequences are SEHNR and FQNEAQ (reference sequence). The CDR3 extends over 19 amino acids. Here the CDR3 DNA reads TGTGCCAGCAGCGGAACGAAAGGGACTAGCGGGAGGGCCCTCTACGAGCAGTACTTC. Its protein is CASSGTKGTSGRALYEQYF.

J is TRBJ2-5 and V is TRBV18; no firm D call. The germline V gene has CDR1 KGHSH and CDR2 LQKENI. V lost 0 bases, J lost 5 bases, and 16 bases lay in between. This CDR3 has 16 residues. Written as DNA, the CDR3 is TGTGCCAGCTCACCACCAATCGAGACACAGAAGGAGACCCAGTACTTC. Protein sequence: CASSPPIETQKETQYF.

This chain joins TRBV5-1 and TRBJ2-1; 10 bases line up with TRBD2. With V trimmed by 2 bases and J by 9 bases, 8 bases remained unmatched. The CDR3 is 15 amino acids. Germline V gene lookup returns CDR1 SGHRS and CDR2 YFSETQ. CDR3 protein: CASSFSLAGDGEQFF. The CDR3 bases are TGCGCCAGCAGCTTTTCGCTAGCGGGGGACGGTGAGCAGTTCTTC. The full variable domain, completed using reference TRBV5-1 and TRBJ2-1, is KAGVTQTPRYLIKTRGQQVTLSCSPISGHRSVSWYQQTPGQGLQFLFEYFSETQRNKGNFPGRFSGRQFSNSRSEMNVSTLELGDSALYLCASSFSLAGDGEQFFGPGTRLTVL.

In its sample, this clone was seen once. The rearrangement joins TRBV6-5 to TRBJ1-6, with D perhaps matching TRBD1 (6 bases). V was clipped by 10 bases and J by 10 bases, with 17 bases between them. Germline V gene data show CDR1 as MNHEY and CDR2 as SVGAGI. The CDR3 extends over 13 amino acids. Written as DNA, the CDR3 is TGTGCCACTAAACAGGGTCTTGGATCACCCCTCCACTTT. As protein: CATKQGLGSPLHF.

The V call is TRBV28, the J call TRBJ2-7; D may be TRBD1 (6 bases). The CDR3 is made up of 16 amino acids. The germline gives CDR1 MDHEN, CDR2 SYDVKM. Trimming left V 5 bases short and J 5 bases short, with 22 bases between. The chain's CDR3 is CASSLDPGTSIHEQYF. In DNA form, the CDR3 reads TGTGCCAGCAGTCTAGACCCAGGGACATCGATCCACGAGCAGTACTTC.

The chain links TRBV4-2 to TRBJ1-5; no firm D call. V shed 4 bases and J shed 0 bases, with 10 bases lying between them. CDR1 LGHNA and CDR2 YNFKEQ come from the germline V gene. The CDR3 has 15 residues. The CDR3 bases are TGTGCCAGCAGCCCCCGAGAGAATAGCAATCAGCCCCAGCATTTT. As protein: CASSPRENSNQPQHF.

In this sample, this clone turned up once. This chain joins TRBV10-3 and TRBJ1-2; TRBD1 matches 12 bases. The CDR3 runs to 16 residues. CDR1 is ENHRY and CDR2 is SYGVKD in the germline V gene. V lost 4 bases, J lost 2 bases, and 5 bases stayed unmatched. The CDR3: CAISGTGTGGNYGYTF. Written as DNA, the CDR3 is TGTGCCATCAGTGGGACCGGGACAGGGGGCAACTATGGCTACACCTTC.

V gene TRBV27 combines with J gene TRBJ1-2; 7 bases map to TRBD1. V was clipped by 3 bases and J by 4 bases; unmatched bases: 5. This CDR3 is 14 amino acids long. CDR1 and CDR2 (germline): MNHEY, SMNVEV (reference sequence). For the CDR3, the DNA is TGTGCCAGCAGTTTGCGGACAGGTTCCTATGGCTACACCTTC. This gives the protein CASSLRTGSYGYTF.

The genes are TRBV19 and TRBJ1-5; D gene uncertain. The V end lost 7 bases, the J end lost 0 bases, and 16 bases lay between the germline ends. CDR1 is LNHDA and CDR2 is SQIVND in the germline V gene (reference sequence). The CDR3 is 16 amino acids. The CDR3 nucleotides read TGTGCCAGTACTCTATCATTGGAGACTAGCAATCAGCCCCAGCATTTT. Translating it yields CASTLSLETSNQPQHF.

J is TRBJ1-1 and V is TRBV25-1, with 12 nucleotides matching TRBD1. V shed 7 bases and J 2 bases; nucleotides not matched to a gene: 14. The CDR3 has 18 residues. Per the germline V gene, CDR1 is MGHDK and CDR2 is SYGVNS. CDR3 sequence reads: CASTPVLGQGADNTEAFF. Written as DNA, the CDR3 is TGTGCCAGCACCCCCGTCCTGGGACAGGGGGCAGATAACACTGAAGCTTTCTTT.

The chain employs TRBV14 and TRBJ1-6, with D uncertain. From germline, CDR1 is SGHDN and CDR2 FVKESK. This CDR3 contains 16 residues. The V and J ends lost 1 base and 7 bases respectively, with 14 bases between them. The CDR3 protein is CASSQVSGGGNSPLHF. For the CDR3, the DNA is TGTGCCAGCAGCCAAGTGTCAGGTGGAGGAAATTCACCCCTCCACTTT.

This sequence joins TRBV27 and TRBJ2-5; 7 positions agree with TRBD1. This CDR3 contains 14 residues. V was clipped by 6 bases and J by 2 bases; unmatched bases: 6. Germline V lookup: CDR1 MNHEY, CDR2 SMNVEV (reference sequence). CDR3 residues: CASSPLDRQETQYF. CDR3 bases: TGTGCCAGCAGCCCATTGGACAGGCAAGAGACCCAGTACTTC.